A selection of T cell receptor beta chains follows, all from one sample in a study of OX40 agonist ivuxolimab in advanced cancers. The repertoire was sequenced with immunoSEQ multiplex PCR; TCRdb's copy has only in-frame clones and lacks some. The sample carries about 49,000 clones, 84% recorded once. Sequences were derived from CD4+ or CD8+ T cells sorted from blood, sampled in a trial of the OX40 agonist ivuxolimab. The receptors stem from an adult with an advanced solid tumor such as melanoma, head and neck, liver or kidney cancer. Each CDR3 is given with its conserved first and last residue. The D gene is left open where the match is weak. Not all rows give a size; the values are once, few, many and, for expanded clones, a class.

clone_size j_call v_call d_call cdr3_aa cdr3_nt
once TRBJ2-1 TRBV27 TRBD2 CASSSMTLAAGANNEQFF TGTGCCAGCAGTTCCATGACTCTAGCGGCCGGCGCAAACAATGAGCAGTTCTTC
. TRBJ2-5 TRBV7-2 . CASGSDSAVWETQYF TGTGCCAGCGGGAGCGACTCGGCAGTCTGGGAGACCCAGTACTTC
. TRBJ2-3 TRBV28 . CASTGGTDTQYF TGTGCCAGCACTGGGGGAACAGATACGCAGTATTTT
. TRBJ2-5 TRBV19 TRBD2 CASSRTSAILQETQYF TGTGCCAGTAGCAGGACTAGCGCCATTCTCCAAGAGACCCAGTACTTC
. TRBJ1-1 TRBV6-1 . CASRVLLNTEAFF TGTGCCAGCAGGGTTCTTTTGAACACTGAAGCTTTCTTT
. TRBJ1-2 TRBV19 . CASSMEGTGVQGYTF TGTGCCAGTAGTATGGAGGGGACCGGAGTTCAAGGCTACACCTTC
. TRBJ2-7 TRBV6-1 . CASSEGSRRLLISYEQYF TGTGCCAGCAGTGAGGGTTCGCGGAGATTGTTAATCTCCTACGAGCAGTACTTC
once TRBJ1-1 TRBV5-4 . CASSTRDTEAFF TGTGCCAGCTCTACCCGGGACACTGAAGCTTTCTTT
. TRBJ1-5 TRBV2 TRBD1 CASSEDRLYSNQPQHF TGTGCCAGCAGTGAGGACAGGCTTTATAGCAATCAGCCCCAGCATTTT
few TRBJ2-3 TRBV7-2 TRBD2 CASSFSGSGGTDTQYF TGTGCCAGCAGCTTTAGCGGGAGCGGTGGCACAGATACGCAGTATTTT
. TRBJ1-1 TRBV5-1 TRBD1 CASSLRTGGTEAFF TGCGCCAGCAGCCTAAGGACAGGGGGCACTGAAGCTTTCTTT
. TRBJ2-5 TRBV11-2 . CASSLGVGGETQYF TGTGCCAGCAGCTTAGGGGTAGGGGGGGAGACCCAGTACTTC
. TRBJ1-1 TRBV9 TRBD1 CASSPRQGNTEAFF TGTGCCAGCAGCCCCCGACAGGGGAACACTGAAGCTTTCTTT
once TRBJ2-2 TRBV7-2 . CASSLVPLGELFF TGTGCCAGCAGCTTAGTCCCCCTAGGGGAGCTGTTTTTT
. TRBJ2-7 TRBV6-6 TRBD1 CASSYQGQGWDEQYF TGTGCCAGCAGTTATCAAGGACAGGGGTGGGACGAGCAGTACTTC
. TRBJ1-3 TRBV2 . CASSDQVLHGNTIYF TGTGCCAGCAGTGATCAGGTCCTCCACGGAAACACCATATATTTT
. TRBJ1-1 TRBV6-5 . CASSVSRGPEAFF TGTGCCAGCAGTGTGTCCAGGGGCCCTGAAGCTTTCTTT
. TRBJ1-4 TRBV6-1 . CASNLPPNEKLFF TGTGCCAGCAACCTACCACCTAATGAAAAACTGTTTTTT
few TRBJ2-3 TRBV29-1 . CSHKGHTTDTQYF TGCAGCCATAAGGGACACACCACAGATACGCAGTATTTT
. TRBJ2-1 TRBV10-3 . CAISPGYEQFF TGTGCCATCAGCCCGGGGTATGAGCAGTTCTTC
. TRBJ2-3 TRBV14 . CASSPLGSPTDTQYF TGTGCCAGCAGCCCCCTGGGGTCCCCGACAGATACGCAGTATTTT
. TRBJ2-1 TRBV21-1 . CARMKQREDRRFNEQFF TGTGCCAGAATGAAACAGCGGGAGGACCGTAGGTTCAATGAGCAGTTCTTC
. TRBJ2-1 TRBV2 . CASSFSSYNEQFF TGTGCCAGCAGCTTCAGCTCCTACAATGAGCAGTTCTTC
once TRBJ1-5 TRBV10-3 TRBD1 CAISVDGTGQPQHF TGTGCCATCAGTGTCGACGGGACAGGTCAGCCCCAGCATTTT
. TRBJ1-2 TRBV6-5 TRBD1 CASSEDRAPYGYTF TGTGCCAGCAGTGAAGACAGGGCCCCCTATGGCTACACCTTC
. TRBJ2-5 TRBV6-1 . CASSPQGPYQETQYF TGTGCCAGCAGTCCACAAGGGCCGTACCAAGAGACCCAGTACTTC